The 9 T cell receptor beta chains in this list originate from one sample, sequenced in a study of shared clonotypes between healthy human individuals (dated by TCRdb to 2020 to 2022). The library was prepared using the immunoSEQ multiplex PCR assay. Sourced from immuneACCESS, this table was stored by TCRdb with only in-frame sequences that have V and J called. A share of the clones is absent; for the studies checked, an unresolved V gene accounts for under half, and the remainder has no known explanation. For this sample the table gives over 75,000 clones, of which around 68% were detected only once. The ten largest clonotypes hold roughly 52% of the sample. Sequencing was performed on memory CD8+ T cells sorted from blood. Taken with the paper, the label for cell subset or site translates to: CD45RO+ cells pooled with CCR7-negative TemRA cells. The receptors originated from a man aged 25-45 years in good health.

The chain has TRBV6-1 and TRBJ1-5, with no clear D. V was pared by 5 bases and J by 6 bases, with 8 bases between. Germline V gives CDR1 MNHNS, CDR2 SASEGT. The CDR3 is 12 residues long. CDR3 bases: TGTGCCAGCAGTACTCTGGGTCAGCCCCAGCATTTT. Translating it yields CASSTLGQPQHF.

The CDR3 DNA sequence: TGCGCCAGCAGCCAAGATCAGGTTAGGTTGGGCAATGAGCAGTTCTTC. Protein product: CASSQDQVRLGNEQFF. This chain connects TRBV4-1 to TRBJ2-1; no firm D call. CDR3 length: 16 amino acids. Germline V CDR1 and CDR2: MGHRA, YSYEKL. The ends were cut back, 0 bases at V and 6 bases at J, with 15 bases in the middle.

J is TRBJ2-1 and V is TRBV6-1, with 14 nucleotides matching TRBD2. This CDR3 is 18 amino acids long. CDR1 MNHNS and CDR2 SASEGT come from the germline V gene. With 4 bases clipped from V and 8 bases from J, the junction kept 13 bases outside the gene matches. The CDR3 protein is CASSGSGLAGVLGHEQFF. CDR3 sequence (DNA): TGTGCCAGCAGTGGGTCGGGACTAGCGGGGGTTCTCGGCCATGAGCAGTTCTTC.

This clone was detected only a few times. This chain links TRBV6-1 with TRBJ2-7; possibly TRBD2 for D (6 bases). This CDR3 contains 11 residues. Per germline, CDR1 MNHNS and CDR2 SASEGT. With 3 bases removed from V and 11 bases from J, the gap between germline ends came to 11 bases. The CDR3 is CASSDLALEYF. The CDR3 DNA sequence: TGTGCCAGCAGTGATCTAGCGCTCGAGTACTTC.

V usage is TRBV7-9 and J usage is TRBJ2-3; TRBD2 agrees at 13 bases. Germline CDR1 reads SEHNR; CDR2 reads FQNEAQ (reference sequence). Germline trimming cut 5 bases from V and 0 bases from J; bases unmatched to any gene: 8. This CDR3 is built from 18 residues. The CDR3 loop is CASSVGLAGTTSTDTQYF. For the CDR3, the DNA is TGTGCCAGCAGCGTGGGACTAGCGGGAACTACTAGCACAGATACGCAGTATTTT. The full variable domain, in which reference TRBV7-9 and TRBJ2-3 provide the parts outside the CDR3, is DTGVSQNPRHKITKRGQNVTFRCDPISEHNRLYWYRQTLGQGPEFLTYFQNEAQLEKSRLLSDRFSAERPKGSFSTLEIQRTEQGDSAMYLCASSVGLAGTTSTDTQYFGPGTRLTVL.

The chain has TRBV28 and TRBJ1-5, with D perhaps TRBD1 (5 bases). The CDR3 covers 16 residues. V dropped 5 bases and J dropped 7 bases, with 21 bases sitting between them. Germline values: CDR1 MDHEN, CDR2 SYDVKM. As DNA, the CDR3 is TGTGCCAGCAGTCACGGGACCCGTCCAGGTGGCCAGCCCCAGCATTTT. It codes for CASSHGTRPGGQPQHF.

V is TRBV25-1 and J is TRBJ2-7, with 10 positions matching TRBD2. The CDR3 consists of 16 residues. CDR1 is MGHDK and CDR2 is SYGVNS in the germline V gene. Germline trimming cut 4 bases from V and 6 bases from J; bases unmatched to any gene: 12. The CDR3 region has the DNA TGTGCCAGCAGTGGGGGGGGGACTAGCGCCCTCGTCGAGCAGTACTTC. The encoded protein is CASSGGGTSALVEQYF.

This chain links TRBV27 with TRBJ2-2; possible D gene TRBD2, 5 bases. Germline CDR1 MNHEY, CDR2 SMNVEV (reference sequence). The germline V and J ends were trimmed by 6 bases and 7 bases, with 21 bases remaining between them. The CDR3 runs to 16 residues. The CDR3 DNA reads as TGTGCCAGCAGCTACAAAGGCGTGGTACGGGACGGGGAGCTGTTTTTT. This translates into CASSYKGVVRDGELFF.

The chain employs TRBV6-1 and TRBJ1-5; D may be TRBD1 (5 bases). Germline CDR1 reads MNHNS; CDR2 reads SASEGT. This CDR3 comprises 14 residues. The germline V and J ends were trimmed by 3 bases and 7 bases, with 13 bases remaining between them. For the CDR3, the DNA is TGTGCCAGCAGTGATCAGGGTAGGCAACAGCCCCAGCATTTT. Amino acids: CASSDQGRQQPQHF.